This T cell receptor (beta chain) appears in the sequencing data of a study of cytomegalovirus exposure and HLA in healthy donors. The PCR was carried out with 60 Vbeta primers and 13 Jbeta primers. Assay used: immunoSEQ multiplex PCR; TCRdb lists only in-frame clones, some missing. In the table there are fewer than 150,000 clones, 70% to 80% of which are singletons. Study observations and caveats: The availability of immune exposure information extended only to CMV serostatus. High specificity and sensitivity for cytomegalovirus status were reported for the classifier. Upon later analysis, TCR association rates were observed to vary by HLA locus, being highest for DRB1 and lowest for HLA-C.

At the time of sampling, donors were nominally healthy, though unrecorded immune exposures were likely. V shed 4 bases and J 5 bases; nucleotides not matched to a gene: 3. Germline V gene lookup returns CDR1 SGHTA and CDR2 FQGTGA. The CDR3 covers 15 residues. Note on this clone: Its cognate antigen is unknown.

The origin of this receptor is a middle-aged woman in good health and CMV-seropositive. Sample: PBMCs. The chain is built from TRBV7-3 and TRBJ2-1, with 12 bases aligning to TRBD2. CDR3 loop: CASSSLAGGDNEQFF. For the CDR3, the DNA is TGTGCCAGCAGCTCTCTAGCGGGGGGGGACAATGAGCAGTTCTTC.